This T cell receptor beta chain was captured by sequencing in a study of T-cell reconstitution after alpha-beta-depleted transplantation in children. The V end lost 0 bases, the J end lost 3 bases, and 9 bases lay between the germline ends. CDR3 length equals 14 residues. In germline, CDR1 is LNHNV, CDR2 YYDKDF (reference sequence). Regarding the study as a whole: Several hundred expanded graft clones reportedly gave rise to the alpha-beta T cells present about two months after transplant. T-cell counts and diversity at one year post-transplant came mainly from newly produced T cells.

Unique molecular identifiers were incorporated into the prepared TCRbeta library. Each CDR3 protein is one row after TCRdb ran MiXCR on the PCR reads. The data show hundreds of thousands of distinct CDR3 sequences, about 23% seen once. This clonotype was counted only a few times. Its antigen remains unidentified. This TCR was sampled from a boy in the first two years of life who had a stem cell transplant for acute myeloid leukemia, so the T cells may come from the graft donor. This material consisted of PBMCs, mostly from graft donor cells, taken 360 days after TCRalphabeta/CD19-depleted stem cell transplant. V is TRBV15 and J is TRBJ2-7; unclear D gene. This CDR3 reads CATSREWSGYEQYF. Here the CDR3 DNA reads TGTGCCACCAGCAGAGAGTGGTCAGGCTACGAGCAGTACTTC.